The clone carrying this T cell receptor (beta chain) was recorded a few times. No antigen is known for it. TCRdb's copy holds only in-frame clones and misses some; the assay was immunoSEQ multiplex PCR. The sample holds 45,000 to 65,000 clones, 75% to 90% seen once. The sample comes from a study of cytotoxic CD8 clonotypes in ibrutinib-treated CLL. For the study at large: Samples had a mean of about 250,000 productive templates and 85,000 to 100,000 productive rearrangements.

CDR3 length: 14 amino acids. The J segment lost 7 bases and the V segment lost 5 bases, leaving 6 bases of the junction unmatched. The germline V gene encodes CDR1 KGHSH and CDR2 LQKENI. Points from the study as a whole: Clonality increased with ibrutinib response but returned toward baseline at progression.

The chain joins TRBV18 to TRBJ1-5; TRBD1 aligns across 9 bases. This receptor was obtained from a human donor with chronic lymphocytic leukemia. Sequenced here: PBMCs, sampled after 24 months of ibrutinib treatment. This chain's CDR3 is CASSIQGAEQPQHF. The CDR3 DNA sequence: TGTGCCAGCTCAATACAGGGGGCTGAACAGCCCCAGCATTTT.